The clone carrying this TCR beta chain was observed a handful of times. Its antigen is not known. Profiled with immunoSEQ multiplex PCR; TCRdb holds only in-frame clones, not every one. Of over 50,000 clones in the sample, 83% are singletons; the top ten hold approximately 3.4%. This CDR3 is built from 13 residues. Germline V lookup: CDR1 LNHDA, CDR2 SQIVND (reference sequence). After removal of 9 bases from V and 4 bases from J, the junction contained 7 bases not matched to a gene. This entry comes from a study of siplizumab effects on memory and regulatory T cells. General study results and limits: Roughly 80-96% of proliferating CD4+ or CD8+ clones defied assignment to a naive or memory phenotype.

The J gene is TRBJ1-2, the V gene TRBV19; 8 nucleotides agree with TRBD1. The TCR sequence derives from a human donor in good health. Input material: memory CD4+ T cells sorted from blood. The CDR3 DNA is TGTGCCAGCCAGAGGACAGGGCCCTATGGCTACACCTTC. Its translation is CASQRTGPYGYTF.